What follows are 12 T cell receptor beta chains derived from one specimen sequenced in a study of control samples from healthy donors and cancer patients. The method was immunoSEQ multiplex PCR; TCRdb's version includes in-frame clones alone and lacks a portion of them. The table lists under 450,000 clones, around 90% of them singletons. Sequenced: PBMCs. These receptors were taken from a man aged 35 to 55 with head and neck cancer.

The chain carries TRBV10-3 and TRBJ2-3, with 10 bases aligning to TRBD2. Germline values: CDR1 ENHRY, CDR2 SYGVKD. Trimming took 3 bases from V and 3 from J; bases not matched to a gene: 9. This CDR3 is built from 17 residues. The CDR3 sequence: CAISEGVLAGGTDTQYF. The CDR3 DNA sequence: TGTGCCATCAGTGAAGGGGTTTTAGCGGGGGGAACAGATACGCAGTATTTT.

The J gene is TRBJ2-7, the V gene TRBV30; D is possibly TRBD1 or TRBD2 (6 bases each). The V gene lost 3 bases and the J gene lost 7 bases, with 16 bases spanning the gap. Per the germline V gene, CDR1 is GTSNPN and CDR2 is SVGIG (reference sequence). The CDR3 has 13 amino acids. CDR3 nucleotides: TGTGCCTGGAGGGGACACCCTGGGGGGGAGCAGTACTTC. It encodes CAWRGHPGGEQYF.

In its sample, this clone was seen a few times. This chain connects TRBV4-2 to TRBJ1-5, with D maybe TRBD1 (5 bases). The CDR3 length is 15 residues. The V end lost 4 bases, the J end lost 7 bases, and 17 bases lay between the germline ends. Germline CDR1 LGHNA, CDR2 YNFKEQ. CDR3 DNA: TGTGCCAGCAGCCGAGGTCTCAGGGAAGGGCAGCCCCAGCATTTT. Translation: CASSRGLREGQPQHF.

This rearrangement joins TRBV6-6 to TRBJ2-7, with 8 bases fitting TRBD1. There are 13 residues in the CDR3. Trimming took 4 bases from V and 6 from J; bases not matched to a gene: 5. Germline lookup yields CDR1 MNHNY and CDR2 SVGAGI (reference sequence). CDR3 region: CASSSQGATEQYF. As DNA, the CDR3 is TGTGCCAGCAGTTCTCAGGGGGCTACCGAGCAGTACTTC.

The rearrangement uses TRBV27 and TRBJ2-1; 12 bases align to TRBD2. Germline V CDR1 and CDR2: MNHEY, SMNVEV (reference sequence). The CDR3 is made up of 15 amino acids. The V and J ends lost 3 bases and 9 bases, in that order; junction bases with no gene match: 6. CDR3 protein: CASSFASGGEVEQFF. The CDR3 coding sequence is TGTGCCAGCAGTTTCGCTAGCGGGGGGGAAGTTGAGCAGTTCTTC.

This clone was observed a few times. The CDR3 DNA reads TGTGCCAGCAGCTTGGCTGTCGGACAGGGTTCCCATTCACCCCTCCACTTT. Amino acids: CASSLAVGQGSHSPLHF. This chain joins TRBV5-4 and TRBJ1-6, with 8 bases matching TRBD1. Germline V gene lookup returns CDR1 SGHNT and CDR2 YYREEE (reference sequence). This CDR3 contains 17 residues. The trim removed 0 bases at V and 8 bases at J, leaving 10 bases unmatched.

This clone was observed a single time. The chain combines TRBV19 with TRBJ2-2; no clear D gene. The CDR3 is made up of 13 amino acids. Germline CDR1 reads LNHDA; CDR2 reads SQIVND (reference sequence). Trimming removed 3 bases at V and 4 bases at J, with 6 bases between. CDR3 nucleotides: TGTGCCAGTAGTATGTTGGTCACCGGGGAGCTGTTTTTT. Its protein is CASSMLVTGELFF.

Points on this clone: This CDR3 is also generated by other DNA sequences in the sample. V and J are TRBV20-1 and TRBJ1-3; unclear D gene. V dropped 4 bases and J dropped 4 bases, with 5 bases sitting between them. The CDR3 is 11 amino acids. Germline lookup yields CDR1 DFQATT and CDR2 SNEGSKA (reference sequence). CDR3 nucleotide sequence: TGCAGTGCTATTTACGGAAACACCATATATTTT. Amino acids: CSAIYGNTIYF.

The chain has TRBV19 and TRBJ2-7, with TRBD1 matching over 9 bases. The germline V gene encodes CDR1 LNHDA and CDR2 SQIVND (reference sequence). The CDR3 totals 14 residues. The V and J ends lost 6 bases and 3 bases, in that order; junction bases with no gene match: 6. The CDR3 region has the DNA TGTGCCAGTAGCTCAAGGGACAGGGACTACGAGCAGTACTTC. Encoded protein: CASSSRDRDYEQYF.

This chain links TRBV30 with TRBJ1-1; the D is unclear. The V gene lost 0 bases and the J gene lost 5 bases, with 10 bases spanning the gap. Per germline, CDR1 GTSNPN and CDR2 SVGIG (reference sequence). This CDR3 has 13 amino acids. The CDR3 spells CAWSVEAGTEAFF. CDR3 in DNA: TGTGCCTGGAGTGTAGAGGCTGGAACTGAAGCTTTCTTT.

This clone was picked up a small number of times. The chain uses TRBV7-9 and TRBJ2-7; 8 bases are shared with TRBD2. Trimming cost V 7 bases and J 6 bases; bases outside gene matches: 11. Germline V gene lookup returns CDR1 SEHNR and CDR2 FQNEAQ (reference sequence). CDR3 size: 14 residues. The CDR3 DNA reads TGTGCCAGCACCTCGCGGGGGGCAAGAGGCGAGCAGTACTTC. This translates into CASTSRGARGEQYF. The whole variable domain, remainder taken from reference TRBV7-9 and TRBJ2-7, is DTGVSQNPRHKITKRGQNVTFRCDPISEHNRLYWYRQTLGQGPEFLTYFQNEAQLEKSRLLSDRFSAERPKGSFSTLEIQRTEQGDSAMYLCASTSRGARGEQYFGPGTRLTVT.

This clone was seen only a few times. This chain connects TRBV4-3 to TRBJ2-1; D may be TRBD1 or TRBD2 (5 bases each). CDR1 LGHNA and CDR2 YSLEER come from the germline V gene. V lost 0 bases and J lost 10, with 10 bases in between. The CDR3 spans 13 residues. The DNA for the CDR3 is TGCGCCAGCAGCCAAGATGGGACCTTAGAGCAGTTCTTC. This gives the protein CASSQDGTLEQFF.